The clone carrying this TCR beta chain was observed a handful of times. This record comes from a study of patients and donors after allogeneic stem cell transplantation. Germline V CDR1 and CDR2: MNHNS, SASEGT. The CDR3 has 14 residues. With 6 bases removed from V and 0 bases from J, the gap between germline ends came to 11 bases. TCRdb ran MiXCR on the RT-PCR reads and lists one entry per CDR3 protein. The sample contains about 150,000 distinct CDR3 sequences, roughly 35% of which appear only once. The V call is TRBV6-1, the J call TRBJ1-1; D is unresolved. The sequenced material came from blood, either unsorted or a sorted T cell fraction (not recorded which). The receptor was isolated from a human donor who was either an allogeneic HSCT recipient or a stem cell or donor lymphocyte infusion donor (not recorded which). It is not recorded whose cells these are; they may come from a transplant donor. CDR3 sequence: CASRDPQMNTEAFF. In DNA form, the CDR3 reads TGTGCCAGCAGAGACCCCCAAATGAACACTGAAGCTTTCTTT.